This paragraph covers one TCR beta chain sequence. Its antigen is not identified. This sample was included in a study of cytomegalovirus exposure and HLA in healthy donors. Background on the study: The 110 or so validation repertoires used a platform that matched the one used for the 500 to 700 first-cohort repertoires, as a later analysis reported. Study-wide points: Many donors carried some public TCRs, although rarity characterized most TCR sequences.

Assay used: immunoSEQ multiplex PCR; TCRdb lists only in-frame clones, some missing. The sample has some 140,000 clones, about nine tenths seen once; the top ten hold less than 3.5%. CDR3 length equals 14 residues. Trimming shortened V by 3 bases and J by 5 bases, and 11 bases separated the two germline ends. Germline CDR1 reads MNHEY; CDR2 reads SVGAGI. The clonotype was recovered from a man aged 18 to 30 in good health and CMV-seronegative. V is TRBV6-5 and J is TRBJ1-5, with D tentatively TRBD1 (5 bases). The sequencing input was PBMCs. CDR3 DNA sequence: TGTGCCAGCAGTTATGACAGCCGATATCAGCCCCAGCATTTT. It codes for CASSYDSRYQPQHF.